One sample yielded the 24 T cell receptor beta chains listed below, sequenced in a study of cytotoxic CD8 clonotypes in ibrutinib-treated CLL. TCRdb keeps only in-frame clones here, not all; method: immunoSEQ multiplex PCR. The data show some 170,000 clones, around nine tenths seen once. This material consisted of PBMCs, taken at disease progression, from a patient treated with ibrutinib. All receptors come from a human donor with chronic lymphocytic leukemia.

The chain recombines TRBV30 with TRBJ2-6; D might be TRBD1 (6 bases). Germline CDR1 GTSNPN, CDR2 SVGIG (reference sequence). The CDR3 is made up of 14 amino acids. V was trimmed by 5 bases and J by 2 bases, leaving 10 bases between them. CDR3 nucleotides: TGTGCCTGGGCGCCAGGGGCTGGGGCCAACGTCCTGACTTTC. Translated, it gives CAWAPGAGANVLTF.

The genes are TRBV4-2 and TRBJ1-5; a weak D match, TRBD1 (6 bases). Germline V lookup: CDR1 LGHNA, CDR2 YNFKEQ. Trimming cost V 5 bases and J 5 bases, with 13 bases left between them. CDR3 length equals 14 residues. The DNA for the CDR3 is TGTGCCAGCAGCGGTTGGGGGCAGGATCAGCCCCAGCATTTT. The encoded protein is CASSGWGQDQPQHF.

The chain combines TRBV11-2 with TRBJ2-6; the D gene is possibly TRBD1 (6 bases). CDR3 length equals 18 residues. The ends were cut back, 5 bases at V and 2 bases at J, with 19 bases in the middle. Germline lookup yields CDR1 SGHAT and CDR2 FQNNGV. The CDR3 is CASSPSPQGSPGANVLTF. The CDR3 nucleotides are TGTGCCAGCAGCCCCTCCCCACAGGGATCCCCTGGGGCCAACGTCCTGACTTTC.

Points on this clone: This specimen includes other DNA sequences encoding the same CDR3. V gene TRBV5-4 combines with J gene TRBJ1-1; D not certain. Trimming pared 4 bases from V and 0 bases from J, leaving 1 base between. Looked up from germline, CDR1 is SGHNT and CDR2 is YYREEE (reference sequence). The length of the CDR3 is 11 residues. Here the CDR3 reads CASSLNTEAFF. The CDR3, as DNA: TGTGCCAGCAGCCTGAACACTGAAGCTTTCTTT.

J is TRBJ1-5 and V is TRBV4-1; weak D call: TRBD1 (5 bases). Germline V lookup: CDR1 MGHRA, CDR2 YSYEKL. The CDR3 has 19 amino acids. Deletions cut 3 bases from V and 3 bases from J, with 24 bases between. Written as DNA, the CDR3 is TGCGCCAGCAGCCACGTCGTTTTGGGGGTTCGTGGGGACAATCAGCCCCAGCATTTT. This sequence encodes CASSHVVLGVRGDNQPQHF.

V and J are TRBV9 and TRBJ2-7; the D gene is possibly TRBD2 (6 bases). The CDR3 spans 17 residues. The germline V gene encodes CDR1 SGDLS and CDR2 YYNGEE. V dropped 3 bases and J dropped 9 bases, with 28 bases sitting between them. CDR3 residues: CASSAGLGDQGRGRQYF. CDR3 bases: TGTGCCAGCAGCGCGGGTTTAGGGGATCAGGGACGGGGGAGGCAGTACTTC.

The chain combines TRBV28 with TRBJ2-7; a possible D gene is TRBD2 (6 bases). The CDR3 is 12 residues long. The germline V and J ends were trimmed by 5 bases and 8 bases, with 13 bases remaining between them. CDR1 and CDR2 from the germline V gene are MDHEN and SYDVKM. The CDR3 bases are TGTGCCAGCAGTCGCGGGGAACGACAGCAGTACTTC. This codes for CASSRGERQQYF.

The rearrangement links TRBV28 to TRBJ1-5; possible D gene TRBD1, 6 bases. V shed 3 bases and J shed 4 bases, with 13 bases lying between them. The CDR3 is made up of 15 amino acids. CDR1 MDHEN and CDR2 SYDVKM come from the germline V gene. The chain's CDR3 is CASSFVGAQNQPQHF. For the CDR3, the DNA is TGTGCCAGCAGTTTTGTGGGGGCGCAAAATCAGCCCCAGCATTTT. The full variable domain, in which reference TRBV28 and TRBJ1-5 provide the parts outside the CDR3, is DVKVTQSSRYLVKRTGEKVFLECVQDMDHENMFWYRQDPGLGLRLIYFSYDVKMKEKGDIPEGYSVSREKKERFSLILESASTNQTSMYLCASSFVGAQNQPQHFGDGTRLSIL.

The chain couples TRBV6-5 to TRBJ2-1; no firm D call. The germline V gene encodes CDR1 MNHEY and CDR2 SVGAGI. The V gene lost 0 bases and the J gene lost 6 bases, with 6 bases spanning the gap. This CDR3 comprises 13 residues. CDR3 region: CASSYSRSNEQFF. The CDR3 bases are TGTGCCAGCAGTTACTCCAGGAGCAATGAGCAGTTCTTC.

This sequence joins TRBV7-2 and TRBJ1-4; 7 positions agree with TRBD1. The V segment lost 0 bases and the J segment 8 bases; nucleotides outside the gene matches: 6. Germline CDR1 is SGHTA and CDR2 is FQGNSA. The CDR3 is 15 amino acids. In nucleotides, the CDR3 is TGTGCCAGCAGCTTAGCGCCGCAGGGGGAAGAAAAACTGTTTTTT. Protein product: CASSLAPQGEEKLFF.

Only one count was recorded for this clone. The chain links TRBV5-1 to TRBJ2-7; D is perhaps TRBD2 (5 bases). Germline loops: CDR1 SGHRS, CDR2 YFSETQ. There are 16 residues in the CDR3. Trimming removed 3 bases from V and 5 bases from J, with 21 bases in between. CDR3 DNA sequence: TGCGCCAGCAGCTACGTCCCCTCCCCGGGATTTCACGAGCAGTACTTC. It translates to CASSYVPSPGFHEQYF.

The V and J genes are TRBV11-3 and TRBJ1-1, with D maybe TRBD1 (6 bases). V was clipped by 1 base and J by 2 bases, with 8 bases between them. From germline, CDR1 is SGHNT and CDR2 YENEEA. This CDR3 region has 14 residues. CDR3 protein: CASSLGGGNTEAFF. The CDR3 bases are TGTGCCAGCAGCTTAGGAGGGGGAAACACTGAAGCTTTCTTT.

The CDR3 bases are TGTGCCAGCAGTTTATGGGGACAGGGGGGTCCTGAAGCTTTCTTT. Amino acids: CASSLWGQGGPEAFF. J is TRBJ1-1 and V is TRBV27; 11 nucleotides align to TRBD1. The CDR3 runs to 15 residues. Germline V gives CDR1 MNHEY, CDR2 SMNVEV (reference sequence). V trimming: 1 base; J trimming: 6 bases; junction bases outside the gene matches: 4.

This chain connects TRBV21-1 to TRBJ2-7; TRBD1, the D gene given by the table, was not confirmed from the DNA. TRBV21-1 is designated a pseudogene. The length of the CDR3 is 11 residues. The CDR3 nucleotides read TGTGCCAGCGCCACAAACTACGAGCAGTACTTC. Translated: CASATNYEQYF.

The V gene is TRBV5-1, the J gene TRBJ2-5, with 8 nucleotides matching TRBD1. Germline V lookup: CDR1 SGHRS, CDR2 YFSETQ. Trimming took 1 base from V and 1 from J; bases not matched to a gene: 9. There are 17 residues in the CDR3. The DNA for the CDR3 is TGCGCCAGCAGCTTGCAGGGGGCCCACTTCGGCCAAGAGACCCAGTACTTC. It is translated as CASSLQGAHFGQETQYF.

The V and J genes are TRBV5-1 and TRBJ2-7; 7 bases map to TRBD2. Germline CDR1 SGHRS, CDR2 YFSETQ. This CDR3 is 16 amino acids long. Trimming removed 0 bases from V and 3 bases from J; junction bases left unmatched: 9. The CDR3 here is CASSLETLAVSYEQYF. For the CDR3, the DNA is TGCGCCAGCAGCTTGGAGACTCTAGCGGTAAGCTACGAGCAGTACTTC.

This chain connects TRBV18 to TRBJ2-2; D gene ambiguous. This CDR3 region has 13 residues. Looked up from germline, CDR1 is KGHSH and CDR2 is LQKENI. V was clipped by 2 bases and J by 8 bases, with 9 bases between them. Here the CDR3 DNA reads TGTGCCAGCTCACCAGACCAAGATGGGGAGCTGTTTTTT. Its translation is CASSPDQDGELFF.

The chain combines TRBV10-3 with TRBJ2-1; a weak D match, TRBD1 (6 bases). Germline V CDR1 and CDR2: ENHRY, SYGVKD. V dropped 3 bases and J dropped 7 bases, with 10 bases sitting between them. The CDR3 totals 13 residues. The CDR3: CAISDRGLNEQFF. CDR3 in DNA: TGTGCCATCAGTGACAGGGGATTAAATGAGCAGTTCTTC.

The chain uses TRBV7-2 and TRBJ1-2; TRBD1 is a possible D gene (6 bases). V lost 5 bases and J lost 6, with 13 bases in between. The CDR3 contains 13 residues. Germline V gene lookup returns CDR1 SGHTA and CDR2 FQGNSA. Here the CDR3 reads CASSVIYRDGYTF. The CDR3 DNA reads as TGTGCCAGCAGCGTTATTTACAGGGATGGCTACACCTTC.

V and J are TRBV7-6 and TRBJ2-1; 11 bases are shared with TRBD2. V shed 5 bases, J shed 6 bases, and the junction held 21 bases outside the gene matches. The CDR3 is made up of 20 amino acids. Germline CDR1 SGHVS, CDR2 FNYEAQ. The CDR3, as DNA: TGTGCCAGCAGCCCGAAACCAAGAGCCCTCGGACTAGCGGGCACCAATGAGCAGTTCTTC. Amino acid sequence: CASSPKPRALGLAGTNEQFF.

The rearrangement joins TRBV6-6 to TRBJ1-2, with a possible D match to TRBD1 (6 bases). Germline loops: CDR1 MNHNY, CDR2 SVGAGI (reference sequence). Trimming shortened V by 5 bases and J by 0 bases, and 13 bases separated the two germline ends. This CDR3 spans 15 amino acids. The CDR3 region has the DNA TGTGCCAGCAGTGGTGACAGGACTGCTAACTATGGCTACACCTTC. Translated, it gives CASSGDRTANYGYTF.

V usage is TRBV28 and J usage is TRBJ1-3; D remains unclear. CDR1 and CDR2 from the germline V gene are MDHEN and SYDVKM. V was pared by 6 bases and J by 3 bases, with 12 bases between. The CDR3 spans 14 residues. CDR3 nucleotide sequence: TGTGCCAGCAGCACCCACCCGATTGGAAACACCATATATTTT. Its protein is CASSTHPIGNTIYF.

The gene calls are TRBV29-1 and TRBJ2-7; 7 nucleotides align to TRBD2. Germline CDR1 and CDR2: SQVTM and ANQGSEA. The CDR3 has 12 amino acids. With 6 bases clipped from V and 2 bases from J, the junction kept 4 bases outside the gene matches. This chain's CDR3 is CSVTGGTYEQYF. CDR3 nucleotides: TGCAGCGTGACGGGGGGAACCTACGAGCAGTACTTC.

The chain combines TRBV30 with TRBJ1-2, with D uncertain. This CDR3 comprises 13 residues. Germline V gene sequence: CDR1 GTSNPN, CDR2 SVGIG (reference sequence). V was shortened by 0 bases and J by 8 bases, with 13 bases between the two germline ends. CDR3 sequence: CAWSVGLARGYTF. CDR3 in DNA: TGTGCCTGGAGTGTAGGGTTAGCACGGGGCTACACCTTC.